The text below deals with one TCR beta chain. With UMI labels, 5' RACE was used to prepare the TRB cDNA libraries. TCRdb re-called the 5' RACE reads; one entry per CDR3 protein, DNA not given. The listing records about 120,000 distinct CDR3 sequences. This sample stems from a study of CXCR3-negative and CXCR3-positive naive CD8 T cells. The CDR3 totals 16 residues. CDR1 is SGHRS and CDR2 is YFSETQ in the germline V gene. The chain couples TRBV5-1 to TRBJ2-2; TCRdb's D call of TRBD1 is untestable without DNA. The material sequenced was naive CXCR3- CD8+ T cells from blood. Subset denoted: CD45RO-CCR7+CD27+CD95- naive CD8+ T cells lacking CXCR3 (TNR3-). The sequence was obtained from a human donor in good health. Some clones in this sample may be carry-over from other donors' samples. The CDR3 loop reads CASSFPTPQNTGELFF.